This T cell receptor beta chain derives from a study of blood T cell repertoires in COVID-19. Turning to the study itself: The United States, Italy and Spain were the sources of the acute and convalescent COVID-19 samples. PBMCs, B-cell-depleted T cells, or T cells were the source of the cDNA or gDNA that made up the material.

Germline V CDR1 and CDR2: LNHNV, YYDKDF (reference sequence). The CDR3 loop spans 19 amino acids. The V segment lost 2 bases and the J segment 1 base; nucleotides outside the gene matches: 16. Source study methods: Counts of nucleated cells, estimated from reference gene primer amplification, were obtained. Sequencing was performed with immunoSEQ multiplex PCR; in TCRdb, only in-frame clones are kept and a portion is missing. Clone size and V and J calls were adopted from that table, with D and trimming inferred from the DNA. The sample holds more than 110,000 clones, about 86% seen once. This sequence was found in a human donor in a cohort sampled during active COVID-19. The sample consisted of peripheral blood. V gene TRBV15 combines with J gene TRBJ2-5; 7 bases match TRBD2. This CDR3 reads CATSRKYPLAATLQETQYF. CDR3 bases: TGTGCCACCAGCAGAAAGTACCCGCTAGCGGCGACGCTCCAAGAGACCCAGTACTTC.